Each of the 22 T cell receptor beta chains below was sequenced from the same sample in a study of cytomegalovirus exposure and HLA in healthy donors. Assay: immunoSEQ multiplex PCR; the TCRdb copy retains only in-frame clones and omits some. Here the sample spans some 270,000 clones, roughly 85% being singletons. The specimen sequenced was PBMCs. These receptors were collected from a woman between 18 and 29 years old in good health and CMV-seronegative.

This clone appeared once. The chain joins TRBV9 to TRBJ1-3, with 7 bases lining up with TRBD1. Germline V lookup: CDR1 SGDLS, CDR2 YYNGEE. This CDR3 has 15 residues. V lost 3 bases, J lost 0 bases, and 3 bases stayed unmatched. DNA of the CDR3: TGTGCCAGCAGCGGCGGGACAGCCTCTGGAAACACCATATATTTT. It is translated as CASSGGTASGNTIYF. Using reference TRBV9 and TRBJ1-3 for the parts outside the CDR3, the full variable domain is DSGVTQTPKHLITATGQRVTLRCSPRSGDLSVYWYQQSLDQGLQFLIQYYNGEERAKGNILERFSAQQFPDLHSELNLSSLELGDSALYFCASSGGTASGNTIYFGEGSWLTVV.

This chain joins TRBV30 and TRBJ2-1; TRBD2 is a possible D gene (5 bases). V gave up 5 bases and J gave up 7 bases, with 15 bases separating them. Germline V gives CDR1 GTSNPN, CDR2 SVGIG (reference sequence). The CDR3 sequence is 13 residues long. The chain's CDR3 is CAWSLPRGNEQFF. CDR3 nucleotides: TGTGCCTGGTCTCTACCCCGGGGTAATGAGCAGTTCTTC.

Comment on this clone: One end of the junction varies from germline; a read error may be responsible. This chain uses TRBV6-1 with TRBJ2-7; 7 bases line up with TRBD2. Looked up from germline, CDR1 is MNHNS and CDR2 is SASEGT. This CDR3 is built from 15 residues. CDR3 region: CASREAWTRAYEQYF. The CDR3, as DNA: TGTGCCAGCAGGGAAGCCTGGACTAGAGCCTACGAGCAGTACTTC.

V is TRBV5-1 and J is TRBJ2-5, with 8 bases identical to TRBD1. CDR1 and CDR2 (germline): SGHRS, YFSETQ. The CDR3 runs 15 residues. V shed 3 bases, J shed 2 bases, and the junction held 6 bases outside the gene matches. CDR3 region: CASSYQGAGQETQYF. The CDR3 region has the DNA TGCGCCAGCAGCTACCAGGGGGCTGGTCAAGAGACCCAGTACTTC.

This chain connects TRBV5-6 to TRBJ2-5, with TRBD1 matching over 10 bases. Germline V gene data show CDR1 as SGHDT and CDR2 as YYEEEE. This CDR3 contains 16 residues. Trimming at V came to 4 bases and at J to 3 bases, leaving 9 bases not matched to a gene. DNA of the CDR3: TGTGCCAGCAGCCCGGACAGGGGGATAAGAGAAGAGACCCAGTACTTC. Residues: CASSPDRGIREETQYF.

This chain links TRBV6-1 with TRBJ1-1; D possibly corresponds to TRBD1 (6 bases). CDR1 and CDR2 (germline): MNHNS, SASEGT. Trimming shortened V by 8 bases and J by 1 base, and 11 bases separated the two germline ends. The CDR3 sequence is 13 residues long. Here the CDR3 reads CASGQGKNTEAFF. The CDR3 DNA sequence: TGTGCCAGCGGGCAGGGGAAGAACACTGAAGCTTTCTTT.

V gene TRBV6-4 combines with J gene TRBJ2-1, with 12 bases aligning to TRBD2. In germline, CDR1 is MRHNA, CDR2 SNTAGT. J was trimmed by 10 bases and V by 3 bases; bases with no gene match: 4. The CDR3 totals 14 residues. CDR3 amino acids: CASSELAGGNEQFF. The CDR3 DNA reads as TGTGCCAGCAGTGAACTAGCGGGAGGAAACGAGCAGTTCTTC.

The CDR3, as DNA: TGTGCCAGCAGCCACCACGGGACTAGCGGACAGAACACCGGGGAGCTGTTTTTT. It translates to CASSHHGTSGQNTGELFF. The chain employs TRBV4-2 and TRBJ2-2; 11 bases are shared with TRBD2. From germline, CDR1 is LGHNA and CDR2 YNFKEQ. With 3 bases clipped from V and 1 base from J, the junction kept 7 bases outside the gene matches. This CDR3 contains 18 residues.

J is TRBJ1-2 and V is TRBV5-1; TRBD1 is a possible D gene (5 bases). In germline, CDR1 is SGHRS, CDR2 YFSETQ. Trimming shortened V by 4 bases and J by 8 bases, and 12 bases separated the two germline ends. This CDR3 is 12 amino acids long. CDR3 loop: CASSPSRGGYTF. The DNA of the CDR3 is TGCGCCAGCAGCCCAAGTCGGGGGGGCTACACCTTC.

The V and J genes are TRBV6-5 and TRBJ1-1; D may be TRBD1 (5 bases). The CDR3 covers 12 residues. Germline V lookup: CDR1 MNHEY, CDR2 SVGAGI. Trimming removed 5 bases from V and 7 bases from J, with 11 bases in between. CDR3 region: CASSGGGLEAFF. In DNA, the CDR3 is TGTGCCAGCAGTGGCGGGGGTCTTGAAGCTTTCTTT.

This chain links TRBV7-9 with TRBJ2-1; 9 nucleotides agree with TRBD1. CDR1 and CDR2 (germline): SEHNR, FQNEAQ (reference sequence). The CDR3 is 13 amino acids. V trimming: 4 bases; J trimming: 10 bases; junction bases outside the gene matches: 5. The CDR3 here is CASSSTGGHEQFF. CDR3 nucleotide sequence: TGTGCCAGCAGCTCCACAGGGGGCCACGAGCAGTTCTTC.

V gene TRBV11-2 combines with J gene TRBJ1-1; possibly TRBD1 for D (5 bases). This CDR3 has 16 amino acids. Trimming left V 5 bases short and J 1 base short, with 17 bases between. Germline values: CDR1 SGHAT, CDR2 FQNNGV. The CDR3 is CASSPPAGLGNTEAFF. The DNA for the CDR3 is TGTGCCAGCAGCCCCCCCGCAGGGCTGGGGAACACTGAAGCTTTCTTT.

V usage is TRBV4-1 and J usage is TRBJ2-3; 9 bases agree with TRBD2. V was clipped by 1 base and J by 8 bases; unmatched bases: 10. This CDR3 is 16 amino acids long. Germline values: CDR1 MGHRA, CDR2 YSYEKL. As DNA, the CDR3 is TGCGCCAGCAGCCAAGTTCTCGCGGGAGGGAGGGCTACGCAGTATTTT. Protein sequence: CASSQVLAGGRATQYF.

V usage is TRBV10-2 and J usage is TRBJ1-5; TRBD1 matches 9 bases. This CDR3 is built from 15 residues. J was trimmed by 2 bases and V by 2 bases; bases with no gene match: 1. Germline CDR1 WSHSY, CDR2 SAAADI. The CDR3 nucleotides are TGCGCCAGCAGTGAGGACAGGGGGGGCAATCAGCCCCAGCATTTT. Encoded protein: CASSEDRGGNQPQHF.

As for this clone: The same CDR3 is also encoded by other DNA sequences in this sample. The chain is built from TRBV5-6 and TRBJ2-7, with 11 bases identical to TRBD1. Germline V gene sequence: CDR1 SGHDT, CDR2 YYEEEE. The J segment lost 6 bases and the V segment lost 2 bases, leaving 1 base of the junction unmatched. This CDR3 has 13 amino acids. The CDR3 spells CASSLGTGGEQYF. CDR3 bases: TGTGCCAGCAGCTTAGGGACAGGGGGCGAGCAGTACTTC.

The chain uses TRBV7-9 and TRBJ2-7; D is possibly TRBD1 (6 bases). The CDR3 consists of 13 residues. V lost 8 bases and J 0 bases, leaving 11 bases between the germline ends. CDR1 and CDR2 from the germline V gene are SEHNR and FQNEAQ (reference sequence). The CDR3 nucleotides are TGTGCCAGCTTCCGGGACAACTCCTACGAGCAGTACTTC. This translates into CASFRDNSYEQYF.

In DNA form, the CDR3 reads TGCGCCAGCAGCTTGCGAGGGAACACCGGGGAGCTGTTTTTT. Protein: CASSLRGNTGELFF. The chain couples TRBV5-1 to TRBJ2-2; D gene uncertain. The V end lost 1 base, the J end lost 1 base, and 5 bases lay between the germline ends. This CDR3 is built from 14 residues. Germline CDR1 SGHRS, CDR2 YFSETQ.

The CDR3 sequence: CASSGLRDYRYNEQFF. The CDR3 nucleotides read TGTGCCAGCAGCGGCCTCCGGGACTATCGTTACAATGAGCAGTTCTTC. The chain is built from TRBV9 and TRBJ2-1; 7 positions match TRBD2. The CDR3 spans 16 residues. Germline V gives CDR1 SGDLS, CDR2 YYNGEE. With V trimmed by 3 bases and J by 4 bases, 10 bases remained unmatched. Full variable domain (missing parts from reference TRBV9 and TRBJ2-1): DSGVTQTPKHLITATGQRVTLRCSPRSGDLSVYWYQQSLDQGLQFLIQYYNGEERAKGNILERFSAQQFPDLHSELNLSSLELGDSALYFCASSGLRDYRYNEQFFGPGTRLTVL.

The rearrangement joins TRBV11-2 to TRBJ1-2, with D unclear. Germline CDR1 is SGHAT and CDR2 is FQNNGV. The CDR3 consists of 13 residues. Trimming pared 5 bases from V and 4 bases from J, leaving 11 bases between. CDR3 sequence: CASSPGYGYGYTF. CDR3 in DNA: TGTGCCAGCAGCCCCGGGTACGGCTATGGCTACACCTTC.

The V and J genes are TRBV18 and TRBJ2-7; no definite D call. The V gene's germline CDR1 is KGHSH and CDR2 LQKENI. With 2 bases removed from V and 5 bases from J, the gap between germline ends came to 4 bases. The CDR3 consists of 11 residues. The CDR3 reads CASSPENEQYF. The DNA of the CDR3 is TGTGCCAGCTCACCAGAGAACGAGCAGTACTTC.

The chain carries TRBV6-6 and TRBJ2-7; D unresolved. The CDR3 length is 14 residues. CDR1 is MNHNY, CDR2 SVGAGI, per germline (reference sequence). Trimming left V 6 bases short and J 7 bases short, with 19 bases between. The CDR3 reads CASSTSTHFGEQYF. CDR3 sequence (DNA): TGTGCCAGCAGCACCTCCACTCATTTTGGTGAGCAGTACTTC.

This chain connects TRBV30 to TRBJ1-6, with a possible D match to TRBD1 (5 bases). Trimming left V 5 bases short and J 5 bases short, with 10 bases between. Per germline, CDR1 GTSNPN and CDR2 SVGIG (reference sequence). This CDR3 has 13 amino acids. The CDR3 here is CAWGGVHNSPLHF. The CDR3 coding sequence is TGTGCCTGGGGGGGGGTCCATAATTCACCCCTCCACTTT. The full variable domain, completed using reference TRBV30 and TRBJ1-6, is SQTIHQWPATLVQPVGSPLSLECTVEGTSNPNLYWYRQAAGRGLQLLFYSVGIGQISSEVPQNLSASRPQDRQFILSSKKLLLSDSGFYLCAWGGVHNSPLHFGNGTRLTVT.